The 23 T cell receptor beta chains in this list originate from one sample, sequenced in a study of shared clonotypes between healthy human individuals. The method was immunoSEQ multiplex PCR; TCRdb's version includes in-frame clones alone and lacks a portion of them. The sample gives a few million clones, 85% to 95% of which show up once; 0.35% to 0.45% is in the top ten. The sample taken for sequencing was naive CD4+ T cells from PBMCs. The subset is: CD45RA+ positively selected. Every receptor here comes from a man aged 18 to 35 in good health. Some clones in this sample may be carry-over from other donors' samples.

This clone was recorded once. CDR3 nucleotide sequence: TGCGCCAGCAAGAGAGGGCCCTCCTACAATGAGCAGTTCTTC. Its translation is CASKRGPSYNEQFF. This chain links TRBV5-1 with TRBJ2-1; D perhaps matches TRBD2 (5 bases). Deletions cut 6 bases from V and 0 bases from J, with 10 bases between. Germline V gives CDR1 SGHRS, CDR2 YFSETQ. The CDR3 runs 14 residues.

This chain uses TRBV15 with TRBJ1-3, with D possibly TRBD1 on 5 matching bases. Germline V gene lookup returns CDR1 LNHNV and CDR2 YYDKDF (reference sequence). This CDR3 region has 16 residues. Trimming removed 5 bases at V and 2 bases at J, with 16 bases between. The CDR3 nucleotides are TGTGCCACCAGCTCAGAGGGGCGTTTGGCTGGAAACACCATATATTTT. Translated, it gives CATSSEGRLAGNTIYF.

The chain links TRBV28 to TRBJ2-1; maybe TRBD2 (6 bases). The CDR3 consists of 17 residues. V lost 5 bases and J lost 4, with 21 bases in between. The V gene's germline CDR1 is MDHEN and CDR2 SYDVKM. This CDR3 reads CASSPAQGSGIYNEQFF. Written as DNA, the CDR3 is TGTGCCAGCAGTCCCGCCCAGGGTAGCGGCATATACAATGAGCAGTTCTTC.

Concerning this clone itself: Additional DNA sequences in this sample encode the identical CDR3. The chain is built from TRBV7-2 and TRBJ2-7; D remains unclear. With 5 bases removed from V and 3 bases from J, the gap between germline ends came to 8 bases. This CDR3 has 12 amino acids. The V gene's germline CDR1 is SGHTA and CDR2 FQGNSA. CDR3 sequence: CASSLANYEQYF. The CDR3 DNA reads as TGTGCCAGCAGCCTCGCGAACTACGAGCAGTACTTC.

This clone occurred a few times. The V and J genes are TRBV19 and TRBJ1-1; TRBD1 matches at 7 bases. CDR3 length: 14 residues. The V and J ends lost 2 bases and 1 base, in that order; junction bases with no gene match: 1. The V gene's germline CDR1 is LNHDA and CDR2 SQIVND (reference sequence). CDR3 bases: TGTGCCAGTAGTATACAGGGGGAGAACACTGAAGCTTTCTTT. This sequence encodes CASSIQGENTEAFF.

V usage is TRBV5-6 and J usage is TRBJ1-6; D perhaps matches TRBD1 (5 bases). CDR1 is SGHDT and CDR2 is YYEEEE in the germline V gene. The V end was cut by 4 bases, the J end by 14 bases, with 13 bases between. CDR3 length: 12 residues. CDR3 DNA: TGTGCCAGCAGCCGGCGGGGGTCGGCCCTCCACTTT. Encoded protein: CASSRRGSALHF.

The rearrangement uses TRBV19 and TRBJ2-2, with D hard to call. The CDR3 extends over 20 amino acids. Trimming left V 4 bases short and J 0 bases short, with 24 bases between. The germline V gene encodes CDR1 LNHDA and CDR2 SQIVND (reference sequence). CDR3 residues: CASSRRAFSGEAANTGELFF. CDR3 in DNA: TGTGCCAGTAGTAGGAGAGCGTTTTCCGGTGAAGCCGCGAACACCGGGGAGCTGTTTTTT.

This chain connects TRBV7-2 to TRBJ2-7, with D perhaps TRBD1 (6 bases). Trimming removed 1 base at V and 0 bases at J, with 10 bases between. The germline CDR1 and CDR2 sequences are SGHTA and FQGNSA. The CDR3 totals 15 residues. In DNA form, the CDR3 reads TGTGCCAGCAGCTTAGGTAGGACAGCCTCCTACGAGCAGTACTTC. This gives the protein CASSLGRTASYEQYF.

The chain uses TRBV7-2 and TRBJ2-1; 13 nucleotides align to TRBD2. Trimming took 0 bases from V and 7 from J; bases not matched to a gene: 12. Germline V lookup: CDR1 SGHTA, CDR2 FQGNSA. The CDR3 totals 19 residues. The CDR3 coding sequence is TGTGCCAGCAGCTTAGCTGGACTAGCGGGAGTGGGTAGAAGAAATGAGCAGTTCTTC. Translating gives CASSLAGLAGVGRRNEQFF.

The J gene is TRBJ1-4, the V gene TRBV9, with D unclear. With 3 bases removed from V and 3 bases from J, the gap between germline ends came to 9 bases. The CDR3 has 14 amino acids. The germline gives CDR1 SGDLS, CDR2 YYNGEE. DNA for the CDR3: TGTGCCAGCAGCGCCCTAGGGTCTAATGAAAAACTGTTTTTT. Its translation is CASSALGSNEKLFF.

The chain uses TRBV2 and TRBJ2-1; 7 bases match TRBD2. The CDR3 consists of 16 residues. Germline-derived CDR1 and CDR2 are SNHLY and FYNNEI. V shed 7 bases and J 5 bases; nucleotides not matched to a gene: 14. CDR3 amino acids: CASTQLLLGGNNEQFF. CDR3 nucleotides: TGTGCCAGCACCCAACTCCTCTTGGGAGGGAACAATGAGCAGTTCTTC. Filled out from reference TRBV2 and TRBJ2-1, the complete variable domain reads EPEVTQTPSHQVTQMGQEVILRCVPISNHLYFYWYRQILGQKVEFLVSFYNNEISEKSEIFDDQFSVERPDGSNFTLKIRSTKLEDSAMYFCASTQLLLGGNNEQFFGPGTRLTVL.

There are a few counts of this clone. J is TRBJ2-5 and V is TRBV28; tentative D call: TRBD2 (6 bases). CDR1 MDHEN and CDR2 SYDVKM come from the germline V gene. With 6 bases removed from V and 5 bases from J, the gap between germline ends came to 16 bases. The CDR3 contains 14 residues. CDR3 DNA sequence: TGTGCCAGCAGCCGTACTAGCCTTTGGGAGACCCAGTACTTC. It specifies CASSRTSLWETQYF.

The chain has TRBV7-9 and TRBJ1-5; D remains ambiguous. V lost 3 bases and J lost 3, with 3 bases in between. From germline, CDR1 is SEHNR and CDR2 FQNEAQ (reference sequence). CDR3 length: 12 residues. The CDR3 DNA is TGTGCCAGCAGCTTCTACAATCAGCCCCAGCATTTT. This sequence encodes CASSFYNQPQHF.

The CDR3 sequence: CSVNTGGNEQYF. The CDR3 bases are TGCAGCGTTAATACAGGGGGCAACGAGCAGTACTTC. The chain links TRBV29-1 to TRBJ2-7; TRBD1 matches at 9 bases. Trimming cost V 5 bases and J 5 bases; bases outside gene matches: 4. CDR1 and CDR2 from the germline V gene are SQVTM and ANQGSEA. This CDR3 comprises 12 residues.

This chain uses TRBV11-3 with TRBJ2-3; the match to TRBD2 covers 7 bases. V shed 5 bases and J 1 base; nucleotides not matched to a gene: 12. The CDR3 extends over 17 amino acids. Germline V gene data show CDR1 as SGHNT and CDR2 as YENEEA. CDR3 in amino acids: CASSHFRGDSRTDTQYF. DNA of the CDR3: TGTGCCAGCAGCCACTTCCGGGGGGACTCTCGCACAGATACGCAGTATTTT.

This clone came up a few times. V gene TRBV28 combines with J gene TRBJ2-4; tentatively, D is TRBD1 (6 bases). This CDR3 spans 13 amino acids. V gave up 6 bases and J gave up 6 bases, with 12 bases separating them. Germline V gene sequence: CDR1 MDHEN, CDR2 SYDVKM. The CDR3 is CASRNDRLNIQYF. CDR3 nucleotide sequence: TGTGCCAGCAGGAACGACAGGCTAAACATTCAGTACTTC.

The chain has TRBV5-1 and TRBJ1-3; the D is unclear. The ends were cut back, 0 bases at V and 0 bases at J, with 7 bases in the middle. This CDR3 contains 15 residues. Per germline, CDR1 SGHRS and CDR2 YFSETQ. For the CDR3, the DNA is TGCGCCAGCAGCTTGGGGTTCTACTCTGGAAACACCATATATTTT. It is translated as CASSLGFYSGNTIYF. The full variable domain, with the rest looked up from reference TRBV5-1 and TRBJ1-3, is KAGVTQTPRYLIKTRGQQVTLSCSPISGHRSVSWYQQTPGQGLQFLFEYFSETQRNKGNFPGRFSGRQFSNSRSEMNVSTLELGDSALYLCASSLGFYSGNTIYFGEGSWLTVV.

The chain uses TRBV6-5 and TRBJ1-4; the D gene is possibly TRBD1 (5 bases). Germline values: CDR1 MNHEY, CDR2 SVGAGI. The CDR3 loop spans 15 amino acids. V was clipped by 6 bases and J by 0 bases, with 11 bases between them. The CDR3 bases are TGTGCCAGCAGCGGGACCGTTGCAACTAATGAAAAACTGTTTTTT. Translated: CASSGTVATNEKLFF.

The chain's CDR3 is CASSPGTLGETQYF. The CDR3 coding sequence is TGTGCCAGCAGTCCAGGGACTTTAGGAGAGACCCAGTACTTC. The chain employs TRBV27 and TRBJ2-5; TRBD2 is a possible D gene (6 bases). The V gene's germline CDR1 is MNHEY and CDR2 SMNVEV (reference sequence). The CDR3 is 14 residues long. V lost 5 bases to trimming and J lost 4 bases, with 14 bases between them.

The rearrangement uses TRBV5-1 and TRBJ1-1; D remains ambiguous. The ends were cut back, 3 bases at V and 1 base at J, with 10 bases in the middle. The CDR3 consists of 14 residues. The germline gives CDR1 SGHRS, CDR2 YFSETQ. The CDR3 sequence is CASSWTQSNTEAFF. The CDR3 bases are TGCGCCAGCAGCTGGACCCAGTCGAACACTGAAGCTTTCTTT.

The CDR3 DNA reads TGTGCCAGCAGCTTAGGCAGGGTTCGCAACACTGAAGCTTTCTTT. This sequence encodes CASSLGRVRNTEAFF. This chain links TRBV7-9 with TRBJ1-1, with D possibly TRBD1 on 5 matching bases. Trimming pared 1 base from V and 2 bases from J, leaving 11 bases between. There are 15 residues in the CDR3. Germline V gene sequence: CDR1 SEHNR, CDR2 FQNEAQ (reference sequence).

The rearrangement joins TRBV4-1 to TRBJ2-7, with 8 bases identical to TRBD1. The CDR3 spans 19 residues. With 6 bases clipped from V and 2 bases from J, the junction kept 21 bases outside the gene matches. Germline V gene lookup returns CDR1 MGHRA and CDR2 YSYEKL. CDR3 amino acids: CASRHTLVLGTGFPYEQYF. DNA of the CDR3: TGCGCCAGCAGACATACACTTGTTCTCGGGACAGGTTTTCCCTACGAGCAGTACTTC.

This chain links TRBV29-1 with TRBJ1-2, with TRBD1 matching over 7 bases. The J segment lost 0 bases and the V segment lost 3 bases, leaving 4 bases of the junction unmatched. CDR3 length: 14 residues. CDR1 is SQVTM and CDR2 is ANQGSEA in the germline V gene. The CDR3 protein is CSVDGQGANYGYTF. The CDR3 region has the DNA TGCAGCGTTGATGGGCAGGGGGCTAACTATGGCTACACCTTC.